Each of the 14 T cell receptor beta chains below was sequenced from the same sample in a study of T cells in Graves' hyperthyroidism and ophthalmopathy. It was RNA transcripts that yielded the amplified TCR beta CDR3 regions. The TCR CDR3 first-round RT-PCR relied on the HTBI primer set. Each CDR3 protein gets one entry after TCRdb re-called the multiplex PCR reads with MiXCR. This table has approximately 200,000 distinct CDR3 sequences, 18% appearing once. What was sequenced was blood. All receptors derive from a man in his forties with Graves' hyperthyroidism.

The chain recombines TRBV20-1 with TRBJ1-5, with D possibly TRBD1 on 5 matching bases. Germline V gene sequence: CDR1 DFQATT, CDR2 SNEGSKA (reference sequence). With 3 bases removed from V and 4 bases from J, the gap between germline ends came to 13 bases. This CDR3 has 14 amino acids. The CDR3 nucleotides read TGCAGTGCTAGGAGACAGCTCCGAAATCAGCCCCAGCATTTT. This sequence encodes CSARRQLRNQPQHF.

This clonotype was observed many times. The chain is built from TRBV6-1 and TRBJ1-6, with unresolved D. Germline V gene lookup returns CDR1 MNHNS and CDR2 SASEGT. The V end was cut by 5 bases, the J end by 7 bases, with 18 bases between. The CDR3 totals 16 residues. The CDR3 DNA follows: TGTGCCAGCAGTTTATCGTATAATAACGGGAATTCACCCCTCCACTTT. Translation: CASSLSYNNGNSPLHF.

The sample holds one count of this clonotype. This may be a read error, as it is one base from a much larger clone. V and J are TRBV15 and TRBJ1-2; perhaps TRBD1 as D (5 bases). Trimming took off 5 bases at V and 6 bases at J, with 13 bases between the two ends. CDR1 and CDR2 from the germline V gene are LNHNV and YYDKDF (reference sequence). The CDR3 is 13 amino acids. This CDR3 is CATSGQVEDGYTF. DNA for the CDR3: TGTGCCACCAGCGGACAAGTAGAAGATGGCTACACCTTC.

This clonotype occurred a few times. The chain links TRBV9 to TRBJ2-1; 9 bases align to TRBD1. The CDR3 spans 17 residues. Germline CDR1 is SGDLS and CDR2 is YYNGEE. After removal of 3 bases from V and 8 bases from J, the junction contained 15 bases not matched to a gene. The chain's CDR3 is CASSASGTGSLIDEQFF. The CDR3 nucleotides are TGTGCCAGCAGCGCGTCCGGGACAGGGAGTTTAATCGATGAGCAGTTCTTC.

This clonotype came up many times. The gene calls are TRBV7-9 and TRBJ2-7, with D hard to call. V was trimmed by 5 bases and J by 5 bases, leaving 10 bases between them. This CDR3 has 12 residues. CDR1 and CDR2 from the germline V gene are SEHNR and FQNEAQ (reference sequence). The CDR3 protein is CASSRGFNEQYF. DNA of the CDR3: TGTGCCAGCAGCCGTGGTTTCAACGAGCAGTACTTC. Looking up the rest from reference TRBV7-9 and TRBJ2-7 gives the full variable domain: DTGVSQNPRHKITKRGQNVTFRCDPISEHNRLYWYRQTLGQGPEFLTYFQNEAQLEKSRLLSDRFSAERPKGSFSTLEIQRTEQGDSAMYLCASSRGFNEQYFGPGTRLTVT.

This clonotype has ten or more counts. The V and J genes are TRBV28 and TRBJ2-2; 7 positions agree with TRBD1. The length of the CDR3 is 15 residues. Germline lookup yields CDR1 MDHEN and CDR2 SYDVKM. V shed 5 bases and J 7 bases; nucleotides not matched to a gene: 10. Here the CDR3 DNA reads TGTGCCAGCAGTCGAAGAGGGGGCCTGGACGGGGAGCTGTTTTTT. Translating it yields CASSRRGGLDGELFF.

This clonotype was found many times. V and J are TRBV7-2 and TRBJ2-3; D ambiguous. Trimming removed 3 bases from V and 5 bases from J, with 9 bases in between. The CDR3 contains 13 residues. CDR1 SGHTA and CDR2 FQGNSA come from the germline V gene. The CDR3 is CASSFAALDTQYF. As DNA, the CDR3 is TGTGCCAGCAGCTTCGCAGCGTTAGATACGCAGTATTTT.

Ten or more counts support this clonotype. The genes are TRBV28 and TRBJ1-2; a weak D match, TRBD1 (5 bases). Germline CDR1 reads MDHEN; CDR2 reads SYDVKM. The CDR3 sequence is 13 residues long. Trimming took off 5 bases at V and 4 bases at J, with 11 bases between the two ends. The DNA of the CDR3 is TGTGCCAGCAGTCTACAGGAGACCTATGGCTACACCTTC. Amino acids: CASSLQETYGYTF.

In its sample, this clonotype was seen many times. The rearrangement joins TRBV7-2 to TRBJ2-5; 8 bases match TRBD2. CDR1 SGHTA and CDR2 FQGNSA come from the germline V gene. The V gene end was trimmed by 2 bases and the J gene end by 4 bases; junction bases not matched to a gene: 9. The CDR3 sequence is 16 residues long. The CDR3 region has the DNA TGTGCCAGCAGCTTAATTCTCAGCGGGGGCGGAGAGACCCAGTACTTC. This encodes CASSLILSGGGETQYF. The full variable domain, with the rest looked up from reference TRBV7-2 and TRBJ2-5, is GAGVSQSPSNKVTEKGKDVELRCDPISGHTALYWYRQSLGQGLEFLIYFQGNSAPDKSGLPSDRFSAERTGGSVSTLTIQRTQQEDSAVYLCASSLILSGGGETQYFGPGTRLLVL.

This clonotype has a count of ten or more. The chain carries TRBV6-1 and TRBJ1-1, with D perhaps TRBD1 (5 bases). Trimming removed 7 bases at V and 4 bases at J, with 19 bases between. Per the germline V gene, CDR1 is MNHNS and CDR2 is SASEGT. The CDR3 sequence is 15 residues long. The CDR3 DNA is TGTGCCAGCATTCAGGAGGGGTATAGAGTCACTGAAGCTTTCTTT. Translating gives CASIQEGYRVTEAFF.

In this sample, this clonotype turned up a few times. J is TRBJ1-3 and V is TRBV9, with D unclear. Trimming pared 1 base from V and 0 bases from J, leaving 8 bases between. Germline CDR1 SGDLS, CDR2 YYNGEE. The length of the CDR3 is 15 residues. CDR3 residues: CASSVSQFSGNTIYF. The CDR3 coding sequence is TGTGCCAGCAGCGTAAGCCAGTTCTCTGGAAACACCATATATTTT.

The V call is TRBV12-3 or TRBV12-4, the J call TRBJ2-1; a weak D match, TRBD2 (6 bases). The CDR3 has 15 residues. The germline V and J ends were trimmed by 6 bases and 4 bases, with 16 bases remaining between them. The CDR3 spells CASSLTHGGYNEQFF. CDR3 DNA: TGTGCCAGCAGCCTAACTCACGGGGGATACAATGAGCAGTTCTTC.

This clonotype came up many times. The V and J genes are TRBV28 and TRBJ1-1; 9 bases align to TRBD1. V trimming: 3 bases; J trimming: 5 bases; junction bases outside the gene matches: 7. Germline CDR1 MDHEN, CDR2 SYDVKM. The CDR3 contains 15 residues. The CDR3 loop reads CASSFWGQGSTEAFF. Here the CDR3 DNA reads TGTGCCAGCAGTTTTTGGGGACAGGGTTCGACTGAAGCTTTCTTT.

There are many counts of this clonotype. The rearrangement links TRBV11-3 to TRBJ2-4; D is unresolved. V lost 2 bases and J 5 bases, leaving 7 bases between the germline ends. The CDR3 runs 13 residues. Germline V CDR1 and CDR2: SGHNT, YENEEA. For the CDR3, the DNA is TGTGCCAGCAGCTTAAACAGACAAAACATTCAGTACTTC. The encoded protein is CASSLNRQNIQYF.